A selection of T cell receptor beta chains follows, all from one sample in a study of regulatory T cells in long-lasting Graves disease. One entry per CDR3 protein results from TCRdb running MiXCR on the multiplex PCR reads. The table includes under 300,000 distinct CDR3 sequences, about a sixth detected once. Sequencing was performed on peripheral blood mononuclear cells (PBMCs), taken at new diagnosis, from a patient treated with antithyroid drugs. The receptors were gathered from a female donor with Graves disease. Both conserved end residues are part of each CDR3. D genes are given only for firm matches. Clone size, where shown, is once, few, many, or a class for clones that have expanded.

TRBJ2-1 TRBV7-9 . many TGTGCCAGCAGCTTAGCGTCAATTGGGAGTGGTGAGCAGTTCTTC CASSLASIGSGEQFF
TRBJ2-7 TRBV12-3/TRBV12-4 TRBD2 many TGTGCCAGCAGTTCCGGACTAGCCAACTACGAGCAGTACTTC CASSSGLANYEQYF
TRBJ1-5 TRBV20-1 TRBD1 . TGCAGTGCTAGAGAAGGGACAGGGGTTAATCAGCCCCAGCATTTT CSAREGTGVNQPQHF
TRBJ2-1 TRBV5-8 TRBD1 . TGTGCCAGCAGCTTGGCCGGGACAGGGAGATTTCGCTCCTACAATGAGCAGTTCTTC CASSLAGTGRFRSYNEQFF
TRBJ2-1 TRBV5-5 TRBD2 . TGTGCCAGCAGCTTGGTTTCACCGACTAGCGGGGCGAGCTCCTACAATGAGCAGTTCTTC CASSLVSPTSGASSYNEQFF
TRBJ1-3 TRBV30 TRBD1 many TGTGCCTGGGGGACAGGGAACTCTGGAAACACCATATATTTT CAWGTGNSGNTIYF
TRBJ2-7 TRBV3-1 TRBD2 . TGTGCCAGCAGCCAATGGCGCTTCGGGAGGGGCCACGAGCAGTACTTC CASSQWRFGRGHEQYF
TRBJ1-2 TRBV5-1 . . TGCGCCAGCAGAAACTGGGGCCGGGCCATTAACTATGGCTACACCTTC CASRNWGRAINYGYTF
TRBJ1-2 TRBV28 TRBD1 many TGTGCCAGCGGACAGGAAAACTATGGCTACACCTTC CASGQENYGYTF
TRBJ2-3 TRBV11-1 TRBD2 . TGTGCCAGCAGCTTATTCCTCAGCGGGAGTGTCACAGATACGCAGTATTTT CASSLFLSGSVTDTQYF
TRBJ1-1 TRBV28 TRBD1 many TGTGCCAGCAGCCAGACAGGGGCTAAGGACACTGAAGCTTTCTTT CASSQTGAKDTEAFF
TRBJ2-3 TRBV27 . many TGTGCCAGCAGTTTAAATCCCCTCACAGATACGCAGTATTTT CASSLNPLTDTQYF
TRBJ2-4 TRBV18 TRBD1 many TGTGCCAGCTCACCACGGGGGACAGTAGCCAAAAACATTCAGTACTTC CASSPRGTVAKNIQYF
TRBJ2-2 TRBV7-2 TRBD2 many TGTGCCAGCAGCTTACTAGCGGAGAACACCGGGGAGCTGTTTTTT CASSLLAENTGELFF
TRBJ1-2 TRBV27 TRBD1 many TGTGCCAGCAGCGAAGACAGGGGAGCGAACTATGGCTACACCTTC CASSEDRGANYGYTF
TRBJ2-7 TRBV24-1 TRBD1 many TGTGCCACCAGTGAGACAGGGCGAGAGCAGTACTTC CATSETGREQYF
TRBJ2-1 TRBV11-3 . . TGTGCCAGCAGCTTAGATCTCAAGGGCCATGAGCAGTTCTTC CASSLDLKGHEQFF
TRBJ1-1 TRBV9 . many TGTGCCAGCAGCGTAGATGTAGGGACTGAAGCTTTCTTT CASSVDVGTEAFF
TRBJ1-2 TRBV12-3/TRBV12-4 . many TGTGCCAGCAGTCCGCAGACCGGGGGCTATGGCTACACCTTC CASSPQTGGYGYTF
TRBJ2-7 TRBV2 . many TGTGCCAGCAGTGAAAAGATCTCTGCCTACGAGCAGTACTTC CASSEKISAYEQYF
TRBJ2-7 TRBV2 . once TGTGCCAGCAGAGACGAGATCTACGAGCAGTACTTC CASRDEIYEQYF
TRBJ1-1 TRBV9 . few TGTGCCAGCAGCGTAGACTCCTCGGCTGAAGCTTTCTTT CASSVDSSAEAFF
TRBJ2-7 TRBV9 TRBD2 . TGTGCCAGCAGCGTAGAGGGGACTAGCGGGGGGTCCCTCGAGCAGTACTTC CASSVEGTSGGSLEQYF